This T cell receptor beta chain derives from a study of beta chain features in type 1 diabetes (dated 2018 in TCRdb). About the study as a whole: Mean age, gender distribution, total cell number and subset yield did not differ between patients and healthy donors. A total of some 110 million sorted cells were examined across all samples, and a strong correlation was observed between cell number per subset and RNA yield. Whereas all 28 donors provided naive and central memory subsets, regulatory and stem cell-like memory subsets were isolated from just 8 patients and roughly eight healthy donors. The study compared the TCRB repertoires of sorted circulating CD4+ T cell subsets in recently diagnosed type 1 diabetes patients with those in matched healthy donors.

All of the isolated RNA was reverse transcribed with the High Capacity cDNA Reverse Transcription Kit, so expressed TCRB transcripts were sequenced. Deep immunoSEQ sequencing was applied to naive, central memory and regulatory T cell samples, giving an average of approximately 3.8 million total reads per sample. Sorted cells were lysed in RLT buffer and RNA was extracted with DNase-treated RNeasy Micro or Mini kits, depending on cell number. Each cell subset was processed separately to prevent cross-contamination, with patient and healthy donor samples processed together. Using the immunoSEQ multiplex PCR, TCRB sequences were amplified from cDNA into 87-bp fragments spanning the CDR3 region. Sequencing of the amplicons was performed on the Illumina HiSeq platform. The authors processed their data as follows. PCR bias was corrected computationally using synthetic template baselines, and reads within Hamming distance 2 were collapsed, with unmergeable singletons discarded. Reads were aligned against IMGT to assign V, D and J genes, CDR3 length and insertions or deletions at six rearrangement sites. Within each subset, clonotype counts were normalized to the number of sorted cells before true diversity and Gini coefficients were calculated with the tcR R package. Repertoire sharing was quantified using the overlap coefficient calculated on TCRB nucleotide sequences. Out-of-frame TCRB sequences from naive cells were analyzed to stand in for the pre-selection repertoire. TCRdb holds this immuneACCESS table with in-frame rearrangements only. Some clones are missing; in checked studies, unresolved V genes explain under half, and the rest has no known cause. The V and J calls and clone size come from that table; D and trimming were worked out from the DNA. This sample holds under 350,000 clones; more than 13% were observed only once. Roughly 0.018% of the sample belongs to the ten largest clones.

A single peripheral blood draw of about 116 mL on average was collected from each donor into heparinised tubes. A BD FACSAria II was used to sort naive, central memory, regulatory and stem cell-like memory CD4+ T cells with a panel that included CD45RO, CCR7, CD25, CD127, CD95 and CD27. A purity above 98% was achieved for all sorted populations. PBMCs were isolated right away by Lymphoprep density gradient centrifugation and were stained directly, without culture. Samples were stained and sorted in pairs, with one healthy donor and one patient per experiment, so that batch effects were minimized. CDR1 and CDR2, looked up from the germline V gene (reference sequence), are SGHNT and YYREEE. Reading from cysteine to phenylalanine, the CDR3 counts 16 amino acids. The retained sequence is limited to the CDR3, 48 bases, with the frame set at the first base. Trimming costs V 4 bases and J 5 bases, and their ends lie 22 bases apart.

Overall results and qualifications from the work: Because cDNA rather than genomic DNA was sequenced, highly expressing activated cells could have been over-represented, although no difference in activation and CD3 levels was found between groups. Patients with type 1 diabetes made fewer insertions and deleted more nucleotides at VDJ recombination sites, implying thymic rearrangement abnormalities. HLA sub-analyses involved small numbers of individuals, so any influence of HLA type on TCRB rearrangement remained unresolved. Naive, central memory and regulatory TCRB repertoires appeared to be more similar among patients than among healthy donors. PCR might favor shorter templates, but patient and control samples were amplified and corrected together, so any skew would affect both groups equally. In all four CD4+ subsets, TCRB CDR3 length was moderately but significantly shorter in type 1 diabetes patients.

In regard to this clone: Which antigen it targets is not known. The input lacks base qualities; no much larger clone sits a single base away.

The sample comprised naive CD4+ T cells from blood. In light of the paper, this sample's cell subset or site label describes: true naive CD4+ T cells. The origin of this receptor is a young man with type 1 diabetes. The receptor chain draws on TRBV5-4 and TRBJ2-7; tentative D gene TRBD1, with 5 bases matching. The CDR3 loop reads CASSRYGASGLDEQYF. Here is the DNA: TGTGCCAGCAGCAGGTATGGGGCGAGTGGGCTGGACGAGCAGTACTTC.